This TCR beta chain was recorded in a study of T cells in women clearing cervical HPV infection. Study-wide results and limits: Richness differences could reflect unmeasured T-cell content per sample. CIN3+ cases had significantly higher TCR repertoire richness than controls, but evenness did not differ.

The V segment lost 0 bases and the J segment 7 bases; nucleotides outside the gene matches: 7. CDR1 SGHKS and CDR2 YYEKEE come from the germline V gene (reference sequence). The CDR3 is 15 amino acids. As concerns this clone: The antigen remains unidentified. With the read ending 3 residues before the CDR3 end, the germline J gene is used to fill in that end.

Only in-frame clones appear in the TCRdb table, and some are missing; sequencing was by immunoSEQ multiplex PCR. In total, the table holds approximately 41,000 clones. The rearrangement links TRBV5-5 to TRBJ2-1, with 7 bases fitting TRBD1. The TCR originated in a woman aged 18 to 75 with a cervical HPV16 infection that either progressed to CIN3+ or cleared (not recorded which). Sequencing was performed on blood buffy coat. The part of the CDR3 DNA that was read is TGTGCCAGCAGCTTGGCTGTAGGGACAGAGAATGAG. As protein: CASSLAVGTENE. The whole CDR3 protein reads CASSLAVGTENEQFF.